Presented here are 23 T cell receptor beta chains from one specimen sequenced in a study of Ad26.COV2.S vaccination and SARS-CoV-2 variants. Treatment meaning: around 19 received Ad26.COV2.S at low or high dose, single or two shots; a few received placebo; per-sample allocation not given. On day 63 after the first injection, vaccine and placebo recipients gave samples. Here immunoSEQ multiplex PCR was the method, and the copy in TCRdb shows in-frame clones only, minus some. The data show around 250,000 clones, with 87% seen just once and over 2.5% held by the top ten. The input for sequencing was peripheral blood, taken in a trial of Ad26.COV2.S vaccine versus placebo. The receptors here all came from a person aged 18-60 years who received the Ad26.COV2.S COVID-19 vaccine or a placebo.

The J gene is TRBJ1-2, the V gene TRBV4-3, with 7 bases aligning to TRBD1. V dropped 1 base and J dropped 5; count of bases not matched to a gene: 4. Germline CDR1 is LGHNA and CDR2 is YSLEER. This CDR3 is 14 amino acids long. The CDR3 DNA reads as TGCGCCAGCAGCCAAGTGGGGACAGCATATGGCTACACCTTC. This encodes CASSQVGTAYGYTF.

CDR3 residues: CASSYRMTGRDQPQHF. CDR3 nucleotide sequence: TGTGCCAGCAGTTACCGTATGACAGGGAGAGATCAGCCCCAGCATTTT. The gene calls are TRBV6-2 or TRBV6-3 and TRBJ1-5, with 7 bases fitting TRBD1. CDR3 size: 16 residues. CDR1 MNHEY and CDR2 SVGEGT come from the germline V gene. V shed 2 bases and J 5 bases; nucleotides not matched to a gene: 9.

The CDR3 reads CASSDLGSGTYNEQFF. The DNA of the CDR3 is TGCGCCAGCAGCGACTTGGGTAGCGGGACTTACAATGAGCAGTTCTTC. The genes are TRBV10-1 and TRBJ2-1; 8 bases align to TRBD2. After removal of 6 bases from V and 4 bases from J, the junction contained 11 bases not matched to a gene. The CDR3 is 16 amino acids. The germline V gene encodes CDR1 WNHNN and CDR2 SYGVQD (reference sequence).

The chain uses TRBV7-9 and TRBJ1-6; 7 bases line up with TRBD1. The germline V gene has CDR1 SEHNR and CDR2 FQNEAQ (reference sequence). Trimming took 2 bases from V and 10 from J; bases not matched to a gene: 5. The CDR3 loop spans 14 amino acids. The CDR3 sequence is CASSLTGDGSPLHF. The CDR3 DNA is TGTGCCAGCAGCTTAACAGGGGATGGCTCACCCCTCCACTTT.

The chain carries TRBV7-8 and TRBJ1-1; D not resolved. V lost 2 bases and J 0 bases, leaving 4 bases between the germline ends. Per germline, CDR1 SGHVS and CDR2 FQNEAQ. There are 13 residues in the CDR3. The CDR3 DNA is TGTGCCAGCAGCTTATCGGTGAACACTGAAGCTTTCTTT. Translating it yields CASSLSVNTEAFF.

V is TRBV7-6 and J is TRBJ1-2; TRBD1 matches 7 bases. The CDR3 covers 14 residues. Trimming at V came to 5 bases and at J to 6 bases, leaving 9 bases not matched to a gene. The germline CDR1 and CDR2 sequences are SGHVS and FNYEAQ. CDR3 sequence (DNA): TGTGCCAGCAGCCCGGGCGCAGGGGGTAATGGCTACACCTTC. It codes for CASSPGAGGNGYTF. Full variable domain (rest looked up from reference TRBV7-6 and TRBJ1-2): GAGVSQSPRYKVTKRGQDVALRCDPISGHVSLYWYRQALGQGPEFLTYFNYEAQQDKSGLPNDRFSAERPEGSISTLTIQRTEQRDSAMYRCASSPGAGGNGYTFGSGTRLTVV.

CDR3 protein: CASSYGQGQETQYF. Here the CDR3 DNA reads TGCGCCAGCAGTTACGGACAGGGACAAGAGACCCAGTACTTC. The rearrangement uses TRBV5-1 and TRBJ2-5; 8 bases line up with TRBD1. Trimming at V came to 5 bases and at J to 2 bases, leaving 5 bases not matched to a gene. CDR1 is SGHRS and CDR2 is YFSETQ in the germline V gene. There are 14 residues in the CDR3.

The chain uses TRBV7-9 and TRBJ1-5, with 9 nucleotides matching TRBD1. The CDR3 is made up of 15 amino acids. The germline V gene has CDR1 SEHNR and CDR2 FQNEAQ (reference sequence). V shed 4 bases and J 1 base; nucleotides not matched to a gene: 2. The CDR3 loop is CASSSDRGSNQPQHF. DNA of the CDR3: TGTGCCAGCAGCTCGGACAGGGGAAGCAATCAGCCCCAGCATTTT.

The chain joins TRBV12-3 or TRBV12-4 to TRBJ1-6; no firm D call. V was pared by 3 bases and J by 9 bases, with 6 bases between. This CDR3 is built from 12 residues. CDR3 DNA sequence: TGTGCCAGCAGTTTTTGGCTTTCACCCCTCCACTTT. This translates into CASSFWLSPLHF.

The chain employs TRBV9 and TRBJ2-7, with D possibly TRBD2 on 5 matching bases. Germline CDR1 is SGDLS and CDR2 is YYNGEE. Between the trimmed V and J ends, which lost 3 bases and 2 bases, there was a span of 15 bases. This CDR3 has 15 amino acids. Here the CDR3 reads CASSAHRLPTYEQYF. The CDR3 region has the DNA TGTGCCAGCAGCGCCCACCGACTACCCACCTACGAGCAGTACTTC.

The chain uses TRBV4-3 and TRBJ2-1; either TRBD1 or TRBD2 may supply D (6 bases each). V was clipped by 0 bases and J by 3 bases, with 12 bases between them. CDR1 is LGHNA and CDR2 is YSLEER in the germline V gene. This CDR3 region has 16 residues. The CDR3 nucleotides read TGCGCCAGCAGCCAAGATCCGGGGGCCATCTACAATGAGCAGTTCTTC. Protein sequence: CASSQDPGAIYNEQFF.

Only one count was recorded for this clone. This chain joins TRBV18 and TRBJ2-7; 8 positions agree with TRBD1. The CDR3 covers 13 residues. CDR1 is KGHSH, CDR2 LQKENI, per germline. The ends lost 6 bases at V and 7 bases at J; junction bases unmatched: 8. For the CDR3, the DNA is TGTGCCAGCTCGGAAGGACAGGGTTGGGAGCAGTACTTC. Amino acids: CASSEGQGWEQYF.

This rearrangement joins TRBV6-5 to TRBJ2-7, with D perhaps matching TRBD1 (5 bases). CDR1 is MNHEY and CDR2 is SVGAGI in the germline V gene. The CDR3 totals 13 residues. V lost 6 bases and J 4 bases, leaving 13 bases between the germline ends. CDR3 sequence (DNA): TGTGCCAGCAGCTCGGACATGCTATACGAGCAGTACTTC. Amino acids: CASSSDMLYEQYF.

The chain carries TRBV7-9 and TRBJ2-7; D is uncertain. Trimming removed 2 bases from V and 2 bases from J, with 7 bases in between. The V gene's germline CDR1 is SEHNR and CDR2 FQNEAQ (reference sequence). This CDR3 has 13 amino acids. Here the CDR3 reads CASSLIGAYEQYF. In nucleotides, the CDR3 is TGTGCCAGCAGCTTAATTGGAGCCTACGAGCAGTACTTC.

The V call is TRBV7-9, the J call TRBJ1-2; D is undetermined. The CDR3 contains 14 residues. Germline V gene data show CDR1 as SEHNR and CDR2 as FQNEAQ (reference sequence). The V and J ends lost 0 bases and 4 bases respectively, with 9 bases between them. The CDR3 sequence is CASSLAGGVYGYTF. The CDR3 nucleotides read TGTGCCAGCAGCTTAGCTGGCGGGGTCTATGGCTACACCTTC.

The gene calls are TRBV28 and TRBJ1-5, with D possibly being TRBD1 (5 bases). The V end was cut by 6 bases, the J end by 4 bases, with 16 bases between. Germline CDR1 MDHEN, CDR2 SYDVKM. This CDR3 is 15 amino acids long. The CDR3 DNA follows: TGTGCCAGCAGGGGTCTAACAGGAACTAATCAGCCCCAGCATTTT. This gives the protein CASRGLTGTNQPQHF.

The chain employs TRBV10-2 and TRBJ2-7; no definite D call. Germline values: CDR1 WSHSY, CDR2 SAAADI. The CDR3 is made up of 15 amino acids. Trimming removed 5 bases at V and 3 bases at J, with 17 bases between. DNA for the CDR3: TGCGCCAGCAGTTCCTGGGATGTTGGCAGCTACGAGCAGTACTTC. Translation: CASSSWDVGSYEQYF.

The rearrangement joins TRBV2 to TRBJ2-3, with TRBD2 identical over 15 bases. Trimming removed 10 bases from V and 2 bases from J; junction bases left unmatched: 10. The CDR3 totals 17 residues. The V gene's germline CDR1 is SNHLY and CDR2 FYNNEI. In DNA form, the CDR3 reads TGTGCCATCGGGACTAGCGGGGGGACACAGGCCACAGATACGCAGTATTTT. Translating it yields CAIGTSGGTQATDTQYF.

V and J are TRBV18 and TRBJ2-7; D remains ambiguous. CDR3 length equals 14 residues. Per the germline V gene, CDR1 is KGHSH and CDR2 is LQKENI. The V end lost 3 bases, the J end lost 7 bases, and 16 bases lay between the germline ends. The CDR3 loop reads CASSPASRAWEQYF. The CDR3, as DNA: TGTGCCAGCTCACCCGCGAGTAGGGCGTGGGAGCAGTACTTC.

On this clone itself: Distinct nucleotide sequences in the sample also encode this CDR3. The gene calls are TRBV10-3 and TRBJ1-2; a weak D match, TRBD1 (6 bases). This CDR3 comprises 13 residues. Germline assignment: CDR1 ENHRY and CDR2 SYGVKD. Trimming removed 2 bases from V and 2 bases from J, with 6 bases in between. The CDR3 DNA is TGTGCCATCAGTGAGCAGGGGAACTATGGCTACACCTTC. It translates to CAISEQGNYGYTF.

The genes are TRBV19 and TRBJ2-3, with D perhaps matching TRBD2 (6 bases). Trimming cost V 10 bases and J 4 bases, with 15 bases left between them. The CDR3 has 13 amino acids. CDR1 LNHDA and CDR2 SQIVND come from the germline V gene (reference sequence). In DNA form, the CDR3 reads TGTGCCACTACGCAGGGAGGAGCAGATACGCAGTATTTT. Translating it yields CATTQGGADTQYF.

The gene calls are TRBV4-2 and TRBJ1-2; no clear D. The CDR3 totals 12 residues. Germline assignment: CDR1 LGHNA and CDR2 YNFKEQ. Trimming pared 1 base from V and 7 bases from J, leaving 7 bases between. DNA for the CDR3: TGTGCCAGCAGCCAAGGAGGGTTTGGCTACACCTTC. This encodes CASSQGGFGYTF.

Remarks on this clone: Other DNA sequences within the sample encode an identical CDR3. The rearrangement uses TRBV18 and TRBJ1-1; D remains unclear. CDR1 and CDR2 (germline): KGHSH, LQKENI. The V end was cut by 3 bases, the J end by 0 bases, with 5 bases between. The CDR3 extends over 13 amino acids. Here the CDR3 reads CASSPTLNTEAFF. The CDR3 bases are TGTGCCAGCTCACCCACTCTGAACACTGAAGCTTTCTTT.